The source of this T cell receptor (beta chain) is a study of T cell responses to AZD1222 COVID-19 vaccine. Across the study: Recipients boosted at about 4 weeks or about 12 weeks are pooled.

The protocol was immunoSEQ multiplex PCR, while the TCRdb copy is restricted to in-frame clones and leaves out a portion. The sample holds tens of thousands of clones, approximately 82% seen once. This clone was seen just once. The CDR3 extends over 13 amino acids. The V gene lost 5 bases and the J gene lost 2 bases, with 9 bases spanning the gap. Per germline, CDR1 SGHVS and CDR2 FQNEAQ. This TCR came from an adult in good health. V and J are TRBV7-8 and TRBJ2-5; D ambiguous. The sample in question was peripheral blood, obtained on day 0 of AZD1222 vaccination. The CDR3 coding sequence is TGTGCCAGCAGCGTACGGCTACAAGAGACCCAGTACTTC. Translating gives CASSVRLQETQYF.